This T cell receptor (beta chain) is drawn from a study of patients and donors after allogeneic stem cell transplantation (dated by TCRdb to about 2020). Library method: RT-PCR. The sequencer was a NextSeq 550. The public reads were quality trimmed at Q25 with fastp and then assembled into clones with MiXCR by TCRdb, keeping productive beta chains. Rows with a matching CDR3 protein are joined into one entry that keeps the most common DNA and genes. The sample table lists 9,000 to 10,000 distinct CDR3 sequences, over 5.5% of them with a count of one. Around 26% of the sample belongs to the ten largest clones. This clonotype occurred many times. The clone's antigen remains unknown. No much larger clone exists at a distance of one base, and base qualities are not known. The CDR3 contains 14 residues, cysteine and phenylalanine counted. Only CDR3 DNA remains: 42 bases, in frame from the first base. V and J lose 5 bases and 7 bases, and a span of 16 bases separates them. CDR1 is given as SGHNT and CDR2 as YYREEE, both from the germline V gene (reference sequence).

In this chain, TRBV5-4 is recombined with TRBJ2-1; the D region may be TRBD1 or TRBD2, each matching 5 bases equally. This sequence originates from a human donor who was either an allogeneic HSCT recipient or a stem cell or donor lymphocyte infusion donor (not recorded which). It is not recorded whose cells these are; they may come from a transplant donor. The sample comprised blood, either unsorted or a sorted T cell fraction (not recorded which). The nucleotides read TGTGCCAGCAGTCGAGGGGTACCAAAGAATGAGCAGTTCTTC. Its coded protein is CASSRGVPKNEQFF.